A single sample is the source of the 20 T cell receptor beta chains below, sequenced in a study of control samples from healthy donors and cancer patients. The repertoire was sequenced with immunoSEQ multiplex PCR; TCRdb's copy has only in-frame clones and lacks some. Of 110,000 to 150,000 clones detected, around 94% appear once; the ten largest clones hold around 14%. The sample taken for sequencing was blood. All receptors derive from a man aged 35 to 55 in good health.

V usage is TRBV4-1 and J usage is TRBJ2-1; tentatively, D is TRBD1 or TRBD2 (6 bases each). Trimming removed 1 base at V and 0 bases at J, with 16 bases between. Germline V gene lookup returns CDR1 MGHRA and CDR2 YSYEKL. CDR3 size: 18 residues. The CDR3 reads CASSQVGGTGFSYNEQFF. In nucleotides, the CDR3 is TGCGCCAGCAGCCAAGTCGGGGGAACAGGGTTCTCCTACAATGAGCAGTTCTTC.

Remarks on this clone: The same CDR3 is also encoded by other DNA sequences in this sample. The chain's CDR3 is CATSSTRTGELFF. CDR3 sequence (DNA): TGTGCCACCAGCAGTACCCGGACCGGGGAGCTGTTTTTT. This chain links TRBV15 with TRBJ2-2; D not certain. Per germline, CDR1 LNHNV and CDR2 YYDKDF (reference sequence). The V and J ends lost 3 bases and 5 bases respectively, with 7 bases between them. The length of the CDR3 is 13 residues. Using reference TRBV15 and TRBJ2-2 for the parts outside the CDR3, the full variable domain is DAMVIQNPRYQVTQFGKPVTLSCSQTLNHNVMYWYQQKSSQAPKLLFHYYDKDFNNEADTPDNFQSRRPNTSFCFLDIRSPGLGDTAMYLCATSSTRTGELFFGEGSRLTVL.

The DNA for the CDR3 is TGTGCCAGCAGCTCCGGGACTCTGGCCCAAGCTTTCTTT. This codes for CASSSGTLAQAFF. The chain combines TRBV7-9 with TRBJ1-1, with D possibly matching TRBD1 (5 bases). V dropped 4 bases and J dropped 9 bases, with 15 bases sitting between them. Looked up from germline, CDR1 is SEHNR and CDR2 is FQNEAQ (reference sequence). The CDR3 totals 13 residues.

V usage is TRBV18 and J usage is TRBJ1-1; TRBD1 is a possible D gene (5 bases). V was clipped by 2 bases and J by 3 bases, with 19 bases between them. The CDR3 sequence is 17 residues long. CDR1 KGHSH and CDR2 LQKENI come from the germline V gene. The CDR3 is CASSPARGGTSDTEAFF. CDR3 in DNA: TGTGCCAGCTCACCAGCCCGGGGGGGAACTAGTGACACTGAAGCTTTCTTT.

The chain's CDR3 is CASSVSWGGSYNEQFF. Here the CDR3 DNA reads TGTGCCAGCAGCGTATCCTGGGGCGGGAGCTACAATGAGCAGTTCTTC. This chain connects TRBV9 to TRBJ2-1; 7 bases line up with TRBD2. Trimming cost V 1 base and J 3 bases; bases outside gene matches: 7. Germline lookup yields CDR1 SGDLS and CDR2 YYNGEE. The CDR3 is 16 residues long.

The V and J genes are TRBV14 and TRBJ2-7; 7 bases fit TRBD2. J lost 0 bases, V lost 0 bases, and 2 bases had no gene match. CDR3 length equals 15 residues. Germline loops: CDR1 SGHDN, CDR2 FVKESK. In DNA form, the CDR3 reads TGTGCCAGCAGCCAAGAAGGCGGGAGCTCCTACGAGCAGTACTTC. Protein: CASSQEGGSSYEQYF.

This chain connects TRBV7-6 to TRBJ1-1; perhaps TRBD1 as D (6 bases). V was cut by 5 bases and J by 6 bases, with 13 bases left in between. Looked up from germline, CDR1 is SGHVS and CDR2 is FNYEAQ. The CDR3 extends over 13 amino acids. This CDR3 reads CASSAIGGPEAFF. As DNA, the CDR3 is TGTGCCAGCAGCGCAATAGGGGGTCCTGAAGCTTTCTTT.

The gene calls are TRBV10-3 and TRBJ1-2; D remains unclear. The CDR3 sequence is 11 residues long. The germline V and J ends were trimmed by 4 bases and 8 bases, with 8 bases remaining between them. Per the germline V gene, CDR1 is ENHRY and CDR2 is SYGVKD. The chain's CDR3 is CAISASQGYTF. The CDR3 DNA reads as TGTGCCATCAGTGCTAGTCAGGGCTACACCTTC.

A word on this clone: Germline and junction disagree at one end, which may indicate a read error. This rearrangement joins TRBV5-5 to TRBJ2-7, with a tentative D call TRBD1 (6 bases). The CDR3 totals 10 residues. Germline CDR1 reads SGHKS; CDR2 reads YYEKEE (reference sequence). In nucleotides, the CDR3 is TGTGCCAGCACTCGGACAGATACCGTCTTC. It is translated as CASTRTDTVF.

The chain combines TRBV27 with TRBJ2-5, with D perhaps matching TRBD1 or TRBD2 (5 bases each). The V and J ends lost 8 bases and 5 bases respectively, with 21 bases between them. Germline CDR1 reads MNHEY; CDR2 reads SMNVEV (reference sequence). This CDR3 spans 15 amino acids. CDR3 amino acids: CASSLLGVLGETQYF. The CDR3 region has the DNA TGTGCCAGCTCTTTGCTGGGGGTCCTCGGGGAGACCCAGTACTTC.

The CDR3 coding sequence is TGTGCCAGCGGCGAGACAGGGCCGAACACTGAAGCTTTCTTT. Translated: CASGETGPNTEAFF. The rearrangement uses TRBV5-6 and TRBJ1-1, with 7 bases lining up with TRBD1. The junction had 7 bases not matched to a gene; V was cut back by 7 bases and J by 1 base. From germline, CDR1 is SGHDT and CDR2 YYEEEE. CDR3 length: 14 amino acids.

The V call is TRBV9, the J call TRBJ2-3; 8 bases agree with TRBD1. The CDR3 is 15 residues long. Germline V lookup: CDR1 SGDLS, CDR2 YYNGEE. V shed 4 bases, J shed 3 bases, and the junction held 7 bases outside the gene matches. The CDR3 loop reads CASSPRTGRTDTQYF. As DNA, the CDR3 is TGTGCCAGCAGCCCCCGGACAGGGCGGACAGATACGCAGTATTTT. Using reference TRBV9 and TRBJ2-3 for the parts outside the CDR3, the full variable domain is DSGVTQTPKHLITATGQRVTLRCSPRSGDLSVYWYQQSLDQGLQFLIQYYNGEERAKGNILERFSAQQFPDLHSELNLSSLELGDSALYFCASSPRTGRTDTQYFGPGTRLTVL.

This clone has only one observation. The chain joins TRBV28 to TRBJ2-7; 7 bases match TRBD1. The junction had 10 bases not matched to a gene; V was cut back by 4 bases and J by 4 bases. From germline, CDR1 is MDHEN and CDR2 SYDVKM. The CDR3 runs to 15 residues. As DNA, the CDR3 is TGTGCCAGCAGTTCCGGACAGGCAACCAAATACGAGCAGTACTTC. Protein: CASSSGQATKYEQYF.

Comment on this clone: Different DNA sequences within this sample yield the same CDR3. The gene calls are TRBV19 and TRBJ1-1; D call uncertain. This CDR3 has 11 residues. CDR1 is LNHDA and CDR2 is SQIVND in the germline V gene (reference sequence). V lost 4 bases and J 8 bases, leaving 8 bases between the germline ends. CDR3 in DNA: TGTGCCAGTAGTAGGGGAGCCGAAGCTTTCTTT. This translates into CASSRGAEAFF.

The gene calls are TRBV4-1 and TRBJ2-7; no clear D gene. V was clipped by 2 bases and J by 1 base, with 9 bases between them. Germline values: CDR1 MGHRA, CDR2 YSYEKL. The CDR3 sequence is 14 residues long. The CDR3 loop reads CASSQSSGSYEQYF. The CDR3 region has the DNA TGCGCCAGCAGCCAATCTAGTGGTTCCTACGAGCAGTACTTC.

The rearrangement links TRBV4-1 to TRBJ2-1, with a tentative D call TRBD2 (5 bases). Trimming cost V 1 base and J 4 bases, with 14 bases left between them. Germline assignment: CDR1 MGHRA and CDR2 YSYEKL. The CDR3 consists of 16 residues. CDR3 in amino acids: CASSQVWGDNYNEQFF. CDR3 nucleotides: TGCGCCAGCAGCCAAGTTTGGGGAGATAATTACAATGAGCAGTTCTTC.

The chain couples TRBV7-8 to TRBJ2-2, with TRBD1 identical over 11 bases. Looked up from germline, CDR1 is SGHVS and CDR2 is FQNEAQ. Unmatched junction bases numbered 5, after V lost 4 bases and J lost 7 bases. This CDR3 has 15 amino acids. In nucleotides, the CDR3 is TGTGCCAGCAGCTCATCCGGGACAGGGGGCGGGGAGCTGTTTTTT. Amino acid sequence: CASSSSGTGGGELFF.

This chain joins TRBV11-2 and TRBJ2-1, with 7 bases aligning to TRBD1. The CDR3 is 16 residues long. Germline-derived CDR1 and CDR2 are SGHAT and FQNNGV. V trimming: 5 bases; J trimming: 2 bases; junction bases outside the gene matches: 9. This chain's CDR3 is CASSVTGQVTYNEQFF. The CDR3 DNA is TGTGCCAGCAGCGTAACAGGACAGGTAACCTACAATGAGCAGTTCTTC.

V usage is TRBV9 and J usage is TRBJ1-5, with D perhaps TRBD1 (5 bases). The germline V gene has CDR1 SGDLS and CDR2 YYNGEE. The V end was cut by 4 bases, the J end by 5 bases, with 10 bases between. The CDR3 runs 13 residues. The CDR3 protein is CASSPRQHQPQHF. The CDR3 DNA sequence: TGTGCCAGCAGCCCGCGACAGCATCAGCCCCAGCATTTT.

J is TRBJ1-3 and V is TRBV19; perhaps TRBD1 as D (5 bases). This CDR3 is 13 amino acids long. Per the germline V gene, CDR1 is LNHDA and CDR2 is SQIVND (reference sequence). Trimming shortened V by 8 bases and J by 1 base, and 9 bases separated the two germline ends. Written as DNA, the CDR3 is TGTGCCAGTCATCAGGGATCTGGAAACACCATATATTTT. This sequence encodes CASHQGSGNTIYF.